Listed below are T cell receptor beta chains from one sample, sequenced in a study of shared clonotypes between healthy human individuals. Sequencing used immunoSEQ multiplex PCR; TCRdb keeps in-frame clones, though not all of them. The profile shows approximately 2,300,000 clones, about nine tenths of them singletons. The sequencing sample was made of naive CD4+ T cells from PBMCs. These receptors all come from a man younger than 35 in good health. Some clones in this sample may be carry-over from other donors' samples. Both conserved end residues are part of each CDR3. D genes are given only for firm matches. Clone size is not always given. Where it is, it says once, few, many or a class for expanded clones.

d_call: .
j_call: TRBJ2-1
v_call: TRBV9
clone_size: .
cdr3_nt: TGTGCCAGCAGCGTATCTAGTTACGAGCAGTTCTTC
cdr3_aa: CASSVSSYEQFF

d_call: TRBD1
j_call: TRBJ2-1
v_call: TRBV27
clone_size: .
cdr3_nt: TGTGCCAGCAGCCTTGGGACAGGGGGCAATGAGCAGTTCTTC
cdr3_aa: CASSLGTGGNEQFF

d_call: .
j_call: TRBJ2-3
v_call: TRBV5-1
clone_size: once
cdr3_nt: TGCGCCAGCAGCTTGGGTCCGGTAGTCACAGATACGCAGTATTTT
cdr3_aa: CASSLGPVVTDTQYF

d_call: .
j_call: TRBJ2-5
v_call: TRBV21-1
clone_size: .
cdr3_nt: TGTGCCAGCAGCAAGGGACTTCCGGGTGAGACCCAGTACTTC
cdr3_aa: CASSKGLPGETQYF

d_call: .
j_call: TRBJ1-5
v_call: TRBV2
clone_size: .
cdr3_nt: TGTGCCAGCAGTGAGTCGGCAGGAAGCAATCAGCCCCAGCATTTT
cdr3_aa: CASSESAGSNQPQHF

d_call: .
j_call: TRBJ1-4
v_call: TRBV5-1
clone_size: .
cdr3_nt: TGCGCCAGCAGCATGGGAAAGGGGGACTCTAATGAAAAACTGTTTTTT
cdr3_aa: CASSMGKGDSNEKLFF

d_call: TRBD1
j_call: TRBJ2-7
v_call: TRBV28
clone_size: .
cdr3_nt: TGTGCCAGCAGTCTGAACAGGGGGTCTCCCTACGAGCAGTACTTC
cdr3_aa: CASSLNRGSPYEQYF

d_call: .
j_call: TRBJ1-2
v_call: TRBV5-1
clone_size: .
cdr3_nt: TGCGCCAGCAGCGTGCAGGCGAATAACTATGGCTACACCTTC
cdr3_aa: CASSVQANNYGYTF

d_call: TRBD2
j_call: TRBJ2-3
v_call: TRBV27
clone_size: .
cdr3_nt: TGTGCCAGCACCCTACTAGCGGGGACTGTCTCAAGCACAGATACGCAGTATTTT
cdr3_aa: CASTLLAGTVSSTDTQYF

d_call: TRBD1
j_call: TRBJ2-3
v_call: TRBV28
clone_size: .
cdr3_nt: TGTGCCAGCAGTACCCGACAGGGGAAAGATACGCAGTATTTT
cdr3_aa: CASSTRQGKDTQYF

d_call: TRBD1
j_call: TRBJ2-7
v_call: TRBV5-1
clone_size: few
cdr3_nt: TGCGCCAGCAGTGATATGACAGGGGCCTCCTACGAGCAGTACTTC
cdr3_aa: CASSDMTGASYEQYF

d_call: TRBD1
j_call: TRBJ2-3
v_call: TRBV14
clone_size: .
cdr3_nt: TGTGCCAGCAGCCAATGGACAGGGCCCACGGATACGCAGTATTTT
cdr3_aa: CASSQWTGPTDTQYF

d_call: TRBD1
j_call: TRBJ2-7
v_call: TRBV6-5
clone_size: .
cdr3_nt: TGTGCCAGCAGGCGACAGGGTCTGAGCGACGAGCAGTACTTC
cdr3_aa: CASRRQGLSDEQYF

d_call: TRBD1
j_call: TRBJ2-7
v_call: TRBV19
clone_size: .
cdr3_nt: TGTGCCAGTAGTAGCCCAGGGACAGGGGGCTTCGAGCAGTACTTC
cdr3_aa: CASSSPGTGGFEQYF

d_call: .
j_call: TRBJ2-1
v_call: TRBV4-1
clone_size: .
cdr3_nt: TGCGCCAGCAGCCATCCTCCTTTAGCGGTACAGCAGTTCTTC
cdr3_aa: CASSHPPLAVQQFF

d_call: .
j_call: TRBJ2-7
v_call: TRBV10-3
clone_size: .
cdr3_nt: TGTGCCATGTCGGAGCCCGGGCTAGAGCAGTACTTC
cdr3_aa: CAMSEPGLEQYF

d_call: .
j_call: TRBJ1-1
v_call: TRBV5-4
clone_size: .
cdr3_nt: TGTGCCAGCAGCTTGGGGGGTTCCACTGAAGCTTTCTTT
cdr3_aa: CASSLGGSTEAFF

d_call: .
j_call: TRBJ2-5
v_call: TRBV7-2
clone_size: .
cdr3_nt: TGTGCCAGCAGCTCAAGAGCGGCTCAGGAGACCCAGTACTTC
cdr3_aa: CASSSRAAQETQYF

d_call: .
j_call: TRBJ2-2
v_call: TRBV5-4
clone_size: .
cdr3_nt: TGTGCCAGCAGAGGCAGGGATAGAACCGGGGAGCTGTTTTTT
cdr3_aa: CASRGRDRTGELFF

d_call: .
j_call: TRBJ1-5
v_call: TRBV28
clone_size: .
cdr3_nt: TGTGCCAGCAGTTTCTTAGCCAGGGCAATGAGCAATCAGCCCCAGCATTTT
cdr3_aa: CASSFLARAMSNQPQHF

d_call: .
j_call: TRBJ2-2
v_call: TRBV30
clone_size: .
cdr3_nt: TGTGCCTGGAGTTGGACGCGGGCCGGGGAGCTGTTTTTT
cdr3_aa: CAWSWTRAGELFF

d_call: .
j_call: TRBJ1-5
v_call: TRBV5-1
clone_size: .
cdr3_nt: TGCGCCAGCAGCTTGGAGGGCTTCCCCAATCAGCCCCAGCATTTT
cdr3_aa: CASSLEGFPNQPQHF

d_call: TRBD2
j_call: TRBJ2-5
v_call: TRBV19
clone_size: .
cdr3_nt: TGTGCCAGTAGTACGGGGACTGGGAGGGGAAAGACCCAGTACTTC
cdr3_aa: CASSTGTGRGKTQYF

d_call: .
j_call: TRBJ2-1
v_call: TRBV29-1
clone_size: .
cdr3_nt: TGCAGCGTTGGGGGATACAATGAGCAGTTCTTC
cdr3_aa: CSVGGYNEQFF

d_call: TRBD1
j_call: TRBJ1-2
v_call: TRBV5-1
clone_size: .
cdr3_nt: TGCGCCAGCAGCCTAAAACAGGGGGCGCCTGGCTATGGCTACACCTTC
cdr3_aa: CASSLKQGAPGYGYTF

d_call: .
j_call: TRBJ2-2
v_call: TRBV7-9
clone_size: .
cdr3_nt: TGTGCCAGCAGCTCCCCGAGACCGGGCCTCGGTGACGGGGAGCTGTTTTTT
cdr3_aa: CASSSPRPGLGDGELFF

d_call: TRBD2
j_call: TRBJ2-7
v_call: TRBV27
clone_size: .
cdr3_nt: TGTGCCAGCAGTTTTGGGCGGGAGAGATCCTACGAGCAGTACTTC
cdr3_aa: CASSFGRERSYEQYF

d_call: .
j_call: TRBJ1-2
v_call: TRBV20-1
clone_size: .
cdr3_nt: TGCAGTGCTAGTAACAACTATGGCTACACCTTC
cdr3_aa: CSASNNYGYTF

d_call: TRBD1
j_call: TRBJ2-1
v_call: TRBV28
clone_size: .
cdr3_nt: TGTGCCAGCAGTCTACGACAGGGGGTCAAGCGGGTGAGCTCCTACAATGAGCAGTTCTTC
cdr3_aa: CASSLRQGVKRVSSYNEQFF

d_call: .
j_call: TRBJ2-3
v_call: TRBV12-5
clone_size: .
cdr3_nt: TGTGCTAGTGGCCTCGGGGCCGAAACTAGCACAGATACGCAGTATTTT
cdr3_aa: CASGLGAETSTDTQYF

d_call: TRBD1
j_call: TRBJ2-3
v_call: TRBV7-2
clone_size: .
cdr3_nt: TGTGCCAGCAGCGGGGGACAGGGGGTAGGAGATACGCAGTATTTT
cdr3_aa: CASSGGQGVGDTQYF

d_call: TRBD2
j_call: TRBJ2-7
v_call: TRBV7-6
clone_size: .
cdr3_nt: TGTGCCAGCAGCTTAACGGGACTACCTTCCTACGAGCAGTACTTC
cdr3_aa: CASSLTGLPSYEQYF

d_call: TRBD2
j_call: TRBJ2-2
v_call: TRBV19
clone_size: .
cdr3_nt: TGTGCCAGTAGTATCGGGAGGAGGAACACCGGGGAGCTGTTTTTT
cdr3_aa: CASSIGRRNTGELFF

d_call: TRBD1
j_call: TRBJ1-3
v_call: TRBV2
clone_size: .
cdr3_nt: TGTGCCAGCAGTCGGGACAGGAACTCTGGAAACACCATATATTTT
cdr3_aa: CASSRDRNSGNTIYF

d_call: TRBD2
j_call: TRBJ2-2
v_call: TRBV5-1
clone_size: .
cdr3_nt: TGCGCCAGCAGCTTGTCACTGACTAGCGGGAGCATCCAAATGAACACCGGGGAGCTGTTTTTT
cdr3_aa: CASSLSLTSGSIQMNTGELFF

d_call: .
j_call: TRBJ1-2
v_call: TRBV7-9
clone_size: .
cdr3_nt: TGTGCCAGCAGCCTAGGGACCGACGGCGGCTACACCTTC
cdr3_aa: CASSLGTDGGYTF

d_call: TRBD2
j_call: TRBJ2-7
v_call: TRBV5-1
clone_size: once
cdr3_nt: TGCGCCAGCAGCTTAACCGCTAGCGGGACCGCCTACGAGCAGTACTTC
cdr3_aa: CASSLTASGTAYEQYF

d_call: .
j_call: TRBJ2-7
v_call: TRBV5-6
clone_size: .
cdr3_nt: TGTGCCAGCAGCTTGGTTGGCGGGAAGACCTACGAGCAGTACTTC
cdr3_aa: CASSLVGGKTYEQYF

d_call: TRBD1
j_call: TRBJ1-2
v_call: TRBV5-1
clone_size: .
cdr3_nt: TGCGCCAGCAGCGTAGACAGGGGGCACGGCTACACCTTC
cdr3_aa: CASSVDRGHGYTF

d_call: .
j_call: TRBJ1-2
v_call: TRBV18
clone_size: .
cdr3_nt: TGTGCCAGCTCACCGACCCGGGGGGATTATGGCTACACCTTC
cdr3_aa: CASSPTRGDYGYTF

d_call: .
j_call: TRBJ2-2
v_call: TRBV5-1
clone_size: .
cdr3_nt: TGCGCCAGCGGCCCAGGAGGTCCCGGGGAGCTGTTTTTT
cdr3_aa: CASGPGGPGELFF

d_call: .
j_call: TRBJ1-2
v_call: TRBV4-1
clone_size: .
cdr3_nt: TGCGCCAGCAGCCCTATAACGACAGTTCTTTATGGCTACACCTTC
cdr3_aa: CASSPITTVLYGYTF

d_call: .
j_call: TRBJ2-7
v_call: TRBV28
clone_size: .
cdr3_nt: TGTGCCACAAACCTTATGAGTTCCGAGCAGTACTTC
cdr3_aa: CATNLMSSEQYF

d_call: .
j_call: TRBJ2-7
v_call: TRBV2
clone_size: .
cdr3_nt: TGTGCCAGCAACCTGGAGGGGTTGACCGGATACGAGCAGTACTTC
cdr3_aa: CASNLEGLTGYEQYF

d_call: TRBD2
j_call: TRBJ2-1
v_call: TRBV7-9
clone_size: .
cdr3_nt: TGTGCCAGCAGTAGTAGCGGGAGGCATAAGTTCTTC
cdr3_aa: CASSSSGRHKFF

d_call: .
j_call: TRBJ1-5
v_call: TRBV18
clone_size: .
cdr3_nt: TGTGCCAGCTCTCAAACAGCCCGGGGACAAACTAGCAATCAGCCCCAGCATTTT
cdr3_aa: CASSQTARGQTSNQPQHF

d_call: .
j_call: TRBJ1-1
v_call: TRBV30
clone_size: .
cdr3_nt: TGTGCCTGGAGCTCCGGGACCAAAGCTTTCTTT
cdr3_aa: CAWSSGTKAFF

d_call: TRBD2
j_call: TRBJ2-7
v_call: TRBV28
clone_size: .
cdr3_nt: TGTGCCAGCAGTTCGGGACTAGCGGGAGTCCACCAGTACGAGCAGTACTTC
cdr3_aa: CASSSGLAGVHQYEQYF

d_call: .
j_call: TRBJ1-2
v_call: TRBV5-1
clone_size: .
cdr3_nt: TGCGCCAGCGTAGAAGGGGCAGAGGGAGGCTACACCTTC
cdr3_aa: CASVEGAEGGYTF

d_call: TRBD1
j_call: TRBJ2-3
v_call: TRBV9
clone_size: .
cdr3_nt: TGTGCCAGCAGCGAAAGGACGCAGGGGGCCGATACGCAGTATTTT
cdr3_aa: CASSERTQGADTQYF

d_call: .
j_call: TRBJ1-1
v_call: TRBV6-1
clone_size: .
cdr3_nt: TGTGCCAGCAGTGTAACAGGGCCGGGAACTGAAGCTTTCTTT
cdr3_aa: CASSVTGPGTEAFF